This T cell receptor (beta chain) comes out of a study of high-grade serous ovarian cancer treatment subgroups. Across the whole study: On average, approximately 14,000 reads and 6,500 to 8,000 unique TCR beta rearrangements were obtained per sample. Study results and limitations: Repertoire analysis covered CDR3 alone, not CDR1 or CDR2. Spatial context was lost because tumors were sequenced in bulk. Repertoire similarity ranged roughly 0.1 to 0.85 between tumors of one patient.

The V gene lost 3 bases and the J gene lost 2 bases, with 2 bases spanning the gap. Germline V gene lookup returns CDR1 SEHNR and CDR2 FQNEAQ (reference sequence). There are 11 residues in the CDR3. Data came from immunoSEQ multiplex PCR; TCRdb stores just in-frame clones and leaves some out. The sample has 7,500 to 8,500 clones, over 70% seen once; the top ten hold 11%. Tumor samples were taken before definitive surgery or chemotherapy. About this clone: Its target is unknown.

The sequenced material came from tumor tissue. The TCR originated in a human donor with high-grade serous ovarian cancer. The chain couples TRBV7-9 to TRBJ2-7; D is unresolved. The CDR3 DNA reads TGTGCCAGCAGCTTTGCCTACGAGCAGTACTTC. Translating gives CASSFAYEQYF.